These 8 T cell receptor beta chains came from one sample sequenced in a study of CD8 T cells in Susac syndrome. After extraction with the RNeasy kit, about 0.5 to 1 ug of the RNA was reverse transcribed using random hexamers. TCRdb re-derived calls from the immunoSEQ multiplex PCR reads in MiXCR, one entry per CDR3 protein. The sample includes 55,000 to 75,000 distinct CDR3 sequences, 93% of them seen just once. Input material: CD4+ T cells from PBMCs. The receptors here all came from a human donor with Susac syndrome.

The chain employs TRBV29-1 and TRBJ1-4; 7 bases map to TRBD1. The J segment lost 8 bases and the V segment lost 1 base, leaving 7 bases of the junction unmatched. CDR3 length equals 14 residues. Germline lookup yields CDR1 SQVTM and CDR2 ANQGSEA. The CDR3 spells CSVEVAGGREKLFF. The CDR3 DNA sequence: TGCAGCGTTGAAGTGGCAGGGGGTCGAGAAAAACTGTTTTTT. Full variable domain (remainder filled in from reference TRBV29-1 and TRBJ1-4): SAVISQKPSRDICQRGTSLTIQCQVDSQVTMMFWYRQQPGQSLTLIATANQGSEATYESGFVIDKFPISRPNLTFSTLTVSNMSPEDSSIYLCSVEVAGGREKLFFGSGTQLSVL.

This chain links TRBV5-6 with TRBJ2-2; 10 nucleotides agree with TRBD1. This CDR3 is 14 amino acids long. Germline CDR1 reads SGHDT; CDR2 reads YYEEEE. Trimming at V came to 4 bases and at J to 6 bases, leaving 3 bases not matched to a gene. The CDR3 DNA reads as TGTGCCAGCAGCGGGGACAGGGGCGCCGGGGAGCTGTTTTTT. It encodes CASSGDRGAGELFF.

Written as DNA, the CDR3 is TGTGCCAGTAGTATCCCGCCCATAGATACGCAGTATTTT. Protein: CASSIPPIDTQYF. The chain couples TRBV19 to TRBJ2-3; unclear D gene. CDR3 size: 13 residues. V was cut by 3 bases and J by 5 bases, with 9 bases left in between. CDR1 is LNHDA, CDR2 SQIVND, per germline (reference sequence).

This CDR3 reads CASSRTGGETQYF. As DNA, the CDR3 is TGTGCCAGCAGCCGCACAGGGGGGGAGACCCAGTACTTC. The chain links TRBV7-2 to TRBJ2-5, with 8 nucleotides matching TRBD1. Germline assignment: CDR1 SGHTA and CDR2 FQGNSA. V trimming: 5 bases; J trimming: 5 bases; junction bases outside the gene matches: 4. This CDR3 is built from 13 residues. Supplemented by reference TRBV7-2 and TRBJ2-5, the full variable domain reads GAGVSQSPSNKVTEKGKDVELRCDPISGHTALYWYRQSLGQGLEFLIYFQGNSAPDKSGLPSDRFSAERTGGSVSTLTIQRTQQEDSAVYLCASSRTGGETQYFGPGTRLLVL.

The gene calls are TRBV13 and TRBJ1-6; the D is unclear. The germline gives CDR1 PRHDT, CDR2 FYEKMQ (reference sequence). The CDR3 extends over 13 amino acids. Trimming removed 5 bases at V and 11 bases at J, with 13 bases between. The CDR3 DNA follows: TGTGCCAGCAGCCGGGGTCCTGTGACACCCCTCCACTTT. Residues: CASSRGPVTPLHF. Full variable domain (rest looked up from reference TRBV13 and TRBJ1-6): AAGVIQSPRHLIKEKRETATLKCYPIPRHDTVYWYQQGPGQDPQFLISFYEKMQSDKGSIPDRFSAQQFSDYHSELNMSSLELGDSALYFCASSRGPVTPLHFGNGTRLTVT.

This chain joins TRBV2 and TRBJ1-5; TRBD1 agrees at 8 bases. This CDR3 is 14 amino acids long. Trimming cost V 4 bases and J 7 bases; bases outside gene matches: 6. The germline V gene has CDR1 SNHLY and CDR2 FYNNEI. CDR3 DNA: TGTGCCAGCAGTGGACAGGGGAGAGGGCAGCCCCAGCATTTT. Translation: CASSGQGRGQPQHF.

The chain couples TRBV4-3 to TRBJ2-6, with D hard to call. The CDR3 consists of 18 residues. Germline V gene data show CDR1 as LGHNA and CDR2 as YSLEER. The V and J ends lost 0 bases and 0 bases respectively, with 12 bases between them. This CDR3 is CASSQEVGTLSGANVLTF. The CDR3 nucleotides read TGCGCCAGCAGCCAAGAAGTCGGTACCCTCTCTGGGGCCAACGTCCTGACTTTC.

This chain joins TRBV18 and TRBJ1-5, with D perhaps matching TRBD1 (5 bases). The CDR3 extends over 16 amino acids. Germline V gives CDR1 KGHSH, CDR2 LQKENI. V was trimmed by 2 bases and J by 7 bases, leaving 18 bases between them. The CDR3 loop is CASSPASGGAGQPQHF. The CDR3 DNA follows: TGTGCCAGCTCACCAGCATCTGGAGGGGCCGGGCAGCCCCAGCATTTT.